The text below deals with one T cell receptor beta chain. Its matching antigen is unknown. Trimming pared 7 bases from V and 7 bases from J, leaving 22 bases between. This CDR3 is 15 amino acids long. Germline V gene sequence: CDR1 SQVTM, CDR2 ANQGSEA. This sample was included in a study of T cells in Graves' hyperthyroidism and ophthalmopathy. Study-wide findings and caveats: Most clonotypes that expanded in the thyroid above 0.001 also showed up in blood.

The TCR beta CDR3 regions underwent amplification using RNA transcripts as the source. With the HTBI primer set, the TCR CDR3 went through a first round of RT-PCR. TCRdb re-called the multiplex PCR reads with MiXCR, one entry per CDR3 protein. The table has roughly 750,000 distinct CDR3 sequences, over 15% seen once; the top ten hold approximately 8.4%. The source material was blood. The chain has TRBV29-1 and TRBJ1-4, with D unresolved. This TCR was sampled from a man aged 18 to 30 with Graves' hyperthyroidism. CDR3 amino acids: CSAPNRDFLAEKLFF. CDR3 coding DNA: TGCAGCGCCCCCAACCGGGATTTCTTAGCTGAAAAACTGTTTTTT.